A selection of T cell receptor beta chains follows, all from one sample in a study of blood T cell repertoires in COVID-19. Libraries were prepared by immunoSEQ multiplex PCR; TCRdb keeps only in-frame clonotypes and omits some of them. Of 150,000 to 200,000 clones listed, around 81% are singletons. The sequenced sample was peripheral blood. All receptors come from a man between 60 and 75 years old with active or convalescent COVID-19. Each CDR3 is given with its conserved first and last residue. The D gene is left open where the match is weak. Part of the rows lack a size; the others show once, few, many or a class for expanded clones.

size: NA; J: TRBJ2-2; D: TRBD2; V: TRBV6-5; length: 15; CDR3: CASSSLAENTGELFF; DNA: TGTGCCAGCAGTTCACTAGCGGAAAACACCGGGGAGCTGTTTTTT
size: NA; J: TRBJ2-1; D: NA; V: TRBV19; length: 16; CDR3: CASSSLGRSSYNEQFF; DNA: TGTGCCAGTAGTAGCCTCGGGAGAAGCTCCTACAATGAGCAGTTCTTC
size: few; J: TRBJ2-3; D: NA; V: TRBV19; length: 13; CDR3: CASSAGGTDTQYF; DNA: TGTGCCAGTAGTGCAGGGGGGACAGATACGCAGTATTTT
size: once; J: TRBJ1-3; D: TRBD1; V: TRBV6-5; length: 16; CDR3: CASSYAGTGAGNTIYF; DNA: TGTGCCAGCAGTTACGCCGGGACAGGGGCTGGAAACACCATATATTTT
size: NA; J: TRBJ2-3; D: TRBD2; V: TRBV9; length: 16; CDR3: CASSVAGGGPQDTQYF; DNA: TGTGCCAGCAGCGTAGCTGGCGGGGGTCCCCAAGATACGCAGTATTTT
size: NA; J: TRBJ2-3; D: NA; V: TRBV7-2; length: 12; CDR3: CASSVSRDTQYF; DNA: TGTGCCAGCAGTGTGAGCAGGGATACGCAGTATTTT
size: few; J: TRBJ1-1; D: TRBD1; V: TRBV10-3; length: 14; CDR3: CATTRTGTNTEAFF; DNA: TGTGCCACGACGAGGACAGGAACGAACACTGAAGCTTTCTTT
size: NA; J: TRBJ2-3; D: NA; V: TRBV19; length: 17; CDR3: CASSIPAYGLSTDTQYF; DNA: TGTGCCAGTAGTATTCCCGCGTATGGGCTAAGTACAGATACGCAGTATTTT
size: NA; J: TRBJ2-1; D: TRBD1; V: TRBV7-8; length: 16; CDR3: CASSLIGGSSYNEQFF; DNA: TGTGCCAGCAGCTTAATAGGGGGCTCCTCCTACAATGAGCAGTTCTTC
size: NA; J: TRBJ2-7; D: TRBD2; V: TRBV5-1; length: 17; CDR3: CASSLGAGGAHSYEQYF; DNA: TGCGCCAGCAGCTTGGGAGCGGGGGGGGCCCACTCCTACGAGCAGTACTTC
size: NA; J: TRBJ2-2; D: TRBD1; V: TRBV5-1; length: 16; CDR3: CASSRGTQGYTGELFF; DNA: TGCGCCAGCAGCAGGGGAACACAGGGGTACACCGGGGAGCTGTTTTTT
size: NA; J: TRBJ2-4; D: TRBD2; V: TRBV7-2; length: 19; CDR3: CASSAPGLAGDFGKNIQYF; DNA: TGTGCCAGCAGCGCACCGGGACTAGCGGGAGATTTTGGCAAAAACATTCAGTACTTC
size: NA; J: TRBJ1-5; D: TRBD1; V: TRBV18; length: 16; CDR3: CASSPRQGSLDQPQHF; DNA: TGTGCCAGCTCACCGCGACAGGGAAGTTTGGATCAGCCCCAGCATTTT
size: NA; J: TRBJ2-3; D: NA; V: TRBV3-1/TRBV3-2; length: 14; CDR3: CASSQRTRTDTQYF; DNA: TGTGCCAGCAGCCAAAGGACTCGCACAGATACGCAGTATTTT
size: few; J: TRBJ1-1; D: NA; V: TRBV7-9; length: 13; CDR3: CASSYDGGTEAFF; DNA: TGTGCCAGCAGCTACGACGGCGGGACTGAAGCTTTCTTT
size: NA; J: TRBJ2-7; D: TRBD1; V: TRBV11-2; length: 15; CDR3: CASSLSGDRFREQYF; DNA: TGTGCCAGCAGCTTATCCGGGGACAGGTTCCGGGAGCAGTACTTC
size: NA; J: TRBJ2-7; D: NA; V: TRBV5-1; length: 14; CDR3: CASSLPGFLYEQYF; DNA: TGCGCCAGCAGCCTACCCGGGTTTCTATACGAGCAGTACTTC
size: NA; J: TRBJ2-2; D: TRBD2; V: TRBV2; length: 15; CDR3: CASTGTSGNTGELFF; DNA: TGTGCCAGCACTGGGACTAGCGGGAACACCGGGGAGCTGTTTTTT
size: NA; J: TRBJ2-7; D: TRBD1; V: TRBV27; length: 13; CDR3: CASSITPSGGQYF; DNA: TGTGCCAGCAGTATAACCCCTTCAGGGGGCCAGTACTTC
size: NA; J: TRBJ1-1; D: NA; V: TRBV5-1; length: 18; CDR3: CASSPRGQGFRMNTEAFF; DNA: TGCGCCAGCAGCCCGAGGGGCCAGGGGTTTCGAATGAACACTGAAGCTTTCTTT
size: NA; J: TRBJ1-5; D: NA; V: TRBV7-8; length: 17; CDR3: CASSLRTGTNVNQPQHF; DNA: TGTGCCAGCAGCTTAAGAACAGGTACAAATGTCAATCAGCCCCAGCATTTT
size: few; J: TRBJ1-3; D: NA; V: TRBV6-6; length: 15; CDR3: CASSYGGWSGNTIYF; DNA: TGTGCCAGCAGTTACGGCGGGTGGTCTGGAAACACCATATATTTT
size: NA; J: TRBJ1-5; D: NA; V: TRBV10-2; length: 12; CDR3: CASSEWRQPQHF; DNA: TGCGCCAGCAGTGAGTGGAGGCAGCCCCAGCATTTT
size: NA; J: TRBJ2-7; D: TRBD1; V: TRBV11-2; length: 15; CDR3: CASNLLRTGSYEQYF; DNA: TGTGCCAGCAACCTTCTTAGGACAGGATCCTACGAGCAGTACTTC
size: NA; J: TRBJ2-6; D: TRBD1; V: TRBV15; length: 16; CDR3: CATSRGQQLWANVLTF; DNA: TGTGCCACCAGCAGGGGACAGCAACTCTGGGCCAACGTCCTGACTTTC
size: few; J: TRBJ2-7; D: TRBD2; V: TRBV5-1; length: 12; CDR3: CASSRSGVEQYF; DNA: TGCGCCAGCAGCCGAAGCGGGGTGGAGCAGTACTTC
size: NA; J: TRBJ2-2; D: NA; V: TRBV10-1; length: 15; CDR3: CASSDGTRDTGELFF; DNA: TGCGCCAGCAGTGACGGGACTCGCGACACCGGGGAGCTGTTTTTT
size: NA; J: TRBJ1-2; D: TRBD1; V: TRBV29-1; length: 12; CDR3: CSTLSGGYGYTF; DNA: TGCAGCACATTGTCAGGGGGCTATGGCTACACCTTC
size: NA; J: TRBJ2-5; D: TRBD1; V: TRBV5-3; length: 15; CDR3: CARSGNRGRQETQYF; DNA: TGTGCCAGAAGCGGTAACAGGGGGCGCCAAGAGACCCAGTACTTC
size: NA; J: TRBJ2-3; D: NA; V: TRBV11-3; length: 14; CDR3: CASSLTSSTDTQYF; DNA: TGTGCCAGCAGCTTAACTTCTAGCACAGATACGCAGTATTTT
size: NA; J: TRBJ1-1; D: TRBD1; V: TRBV19; length: 13; CDR3: CASKGQGATEAFF; DNA: TGTGCCAGTAAGGGACAGGGGGCGACTGAAGCTTTCTTT
size: once; J: TRBJ1-4; D: NA; V: TRBV5-8; length: 15; CDR3: CASSFRGDPNEKLFF; DNA: TGTGCCAGCAGCTTCAGGGGCGATCCTAATGAAAAACTGTTTTTT
size: many; J: TRBJ1-2; D: NA; V: TRBV12-1; length: 14; CDR3: CASSFCGEDYGYTF; DNA: TGTGCCAGCAGCTTTTGTGGGGAGGACTATGGCTACACCTTC
size: NA; J: TRBJ2-5; D: NA; V: TRBV4-1; length: 15; CDR3: CASSPTPGAQETQYF; DNA: TGCGCCAGCAGTCCCACACCTGGGGCCCAAGAGACCCAGTACTTC
size: NA; J: TRBJ1-3; D: TRBD1; V: TRBV3-1/TRBV3-2; length: 16; CDR3: CASRKQGTGSGNTIYF; DNA: TGTGCCAGCAGGAAACAAGGGACAGGCTCTGGAAACACCATATATTTT
size: NA; J: TRBJ2-1; D: NA; V: TRBV5-1; length: 16; CDR3: CASSPGGAGLDNEQFF; DNA: TGCGCCAGCAGCCCCGGTGGGGCGGGGCTGGACAATGAGCAGTTCTTC
size: few; J: TRBJ2-5; D: TRBD1; V: TRBV7-9; length: 15; CDR3: CASSSPQDRVETQYF; DNA: TGTGCCAGCAGCTCCCCTCAGGACAGGGTCGAGACCCAGTACTTC
size: NA; J: TRBJ1-5; D: TRBD1; V: TRBV7-2; length: 15; CDR3: CASSTRDRGNQPQHF; DNA: TGTGCCAGCAGCACCCGGGACAGGGGCAATCAGCCCCAGCATTTT
size: once; J: TRBJ2-7; D: NA; V: TRBV27; length: 14; CDR3: CASSQLEGGGEQYF; DNA: TGTGCCAGCAGTCAGTTGGAGGGAGGGGGCGAGCAGTACTTC
size: NA; J: TRBJ2-2; D: NA; V: TRBV25-1; length: 15; CDR3: CASSAKTDYTGELFF; DNA: TGTGCCAGCAGTGCAAAGACAGATTACACCGGGGAGCTGTTTTTT
size: NA; J: TRBJ2-5; D: TRBD1; V: TRBV7-6; length: 16; CDR3: CASSAPGQAAQETQYF; DNA: TGTGCCAGCAGCGCGCCGGGACAGGCGGCCCAAGAGACCCAGTACTTC
size: NA; J: TRBJ2-6; D: TRBD1; V: TRBV7-9; length: 16; CDR3: CASSAGGAPGANVLTF; DNA: TGTGCCAGCAGCGCAGGGGGCGCCCCTGGGGCCAACGTCCTGACTTTC
size: once; J: TRBJ1-1; D: TRBD1; V: TRBV3-1/TRBV3-2; length: 14; CDR3: CASSLRQGNTEAFF; DNA: TGTGCCAGCAGCCTTAGACAGGGGAACACTGAAGCTTTCTTT